The 14 T cell receptor beta chains below come from one sample, sequenced in a study of cytomegalovirus exposure and HLA in healthy donors. 13 Jbeta primers and 60 Vbeta primers were used for the PCR. Using immunoSEQ multiplex PCR, the repertoire was profiled, and TCRdb retains in-frame clones only, with some absent. The table has about 180,000 clones, just over 75% seen once; the top ten hold about 1.5%. Sequencing was performed on PBMCs. Receptors originate from a man between 18 and 29 years old in good health and CMV-seronegative.

This rearrangement joins TRBV2 to TRBJ2-1; D is perhaps TRBD1 (6 bases). V was trimmed by 4 bases and J by 4 bases, leaving 14 bases between them. The germline V gene encodes CDR1 SNHLY and CDR2 FYNNEI. The CDR3 loop spans 15 amino acids. The CDR3 protein is CASSGERGGYNEQFF. DNA for the CDR3: TGTGCCAGCAGTGGGGAGAGAGGGGGATACAATGAGCAGTTCTTC.

A few counts support this clone. V gene TRBV16 combines with J gene TRBJ2-7, with D tentatively TRBD2 (5 bases). Deletions cut 4 bases from V and 2 bases from J, with 9 bases between. Germline-derived CDR1 and CDR2 are KGHSY and FQNENV. The CDR3 spans 13 residues. The CDR3 is CASSPMEAYEQYF. The CDR3 bases are TGTGCCAGCAGCCCTATGGAGGCCTACGAGCAGTACTTC.

The J gene is TRBJ1-3, the V gene TRBV27; D gene ambiguous. Per germline, CDR1 MNHEY and CDR2 SMNVEV (reference sequence). The CDR3 consists of 13 residues. V dropped 11 bases and J dropped 5 bases, with 16 bases sitting between them. The CDR3 region has the DNA TGTGCCGTCAGAGGGAAGGGTAGAAACACCATATATTTT. Encoded protein: CAVRGKGRNTIYF.

The chain joins TRBV11-1 to TRBJ1-2; 9 positions match TRBD1. Germline values: CDR1 SGHAT, CDR2 FQDESV (reference sequence). The CDR3 runs 16 residues. V shed 4 bases and J 2 bases; nucleotides not matched to a gene: 8. CDR3 sequence: CASSSHGTGPNYGYTF. As DNA, the CDR3 is TGTGCCAGCAGCTCTCACGGGACAGGGCCCAACTATGGCTACACCTTC.

This chain links TRBV7-2 with TRBJ1-1, with unresolved D. Trimming shortened V by 0 bases and J by 3 bases, and 11 bases separated the two germline ends. The CDR3 runs 15 residues. Germline-derived CDR1 and CDR2 are SGHTA and FQGNSA. CDR3 residues: CASSLARTGDTEAFF. The CDR3 DNA sequence: TGTGCCAGCAGCTTAGCCAGGACGGGAGACACTGAAGCTTTCTTT.

The chain joins TRBV4-1 to TRBJ1-2, with D uncertain. The CDR3 is 15 residues long. Germline values: CDR1 MGHRA, CDR2 YSYEKL. V was trimmed by 0 bases and J by 4 bases, leaving 12 bases between them. CDR3 sequence: CASSQELGLFYGYTF. CDR3 coding DNA: TGCGCCAGCAGCCAAGAACTGGGCCTCTTCTATGGCTACACCTTC.

This chain links TRBV6-6 with TRBJ2-5; possible D gene TRBD1, 7 bases. The CDR3 runs to 15 residues. Looked up from germline, CDR1 is MNHNY and CDR2 is SVGAGI (reference sequence). V was pared by 6 bases and J by 4 bases, with 18 bases between. CDR3 protein: CASRSMTGRGETQYF. CDR3 in DNA: TGTGCCAGCAGATCTATGACAGGGCGGGGAGAGACCCAGTACTTC.

This clone was seen a single time. The rearrangement links TRBV7-2 to TRBJ2-7, with 11 bases matching TRBD2. The CDR3 covers 14 residues. The germline V gene encodes CDR1 SGHTA and CDR2 FQGNSA. Germline trimming cut 8 bases from V and 4 bases from J; bases unmatched to any gene: 7. CDR3 sequence: CASGAGLAAYEQYF. As DNA, the CDR3 is TGTGCCAGCGGGGCGGGACTAGCGGCTTACGAGCAGTACTTC.

This chain uses TRBV4-3 with TRBJ2-5, with D unclear. This CDR3 region has 13 residues. Germline assignment: CDR1 LGHNA and CDR2 YSLEER. The V gene lost 2 bases and the J gene lost 9 bases, with 13 bases spanning the gap. CDR3 amino acids: CASSQTGSSAQYF. CDR3 DNA: TGCGCCAGCAGCCAAACTGGTAGTTCGGCCCAGTACTTC.

This clone was detected only a few times. The chain links TRBV30 to TRBJ1-1; D unresolved. CDR3 length: 12 residues. Trimming removed 4 bases from V and 2 bases from J, with 8 bases in between. Germline V gene data show CDR1 as GTSNPN and CDR2 as SVGIG (reference sequence). The CDR3 coding sequence is TGTGCCTGGACCGGTAGTAACACTGAAGCTTTCTTT. Translation gives CAWTGSNTEAFF.

The gene calls are TRBV5-8 and TRBJ2-3; the match to TRBD2 covers 13 bases. This CDR3 is built from 15 residues. The V gene's germline CDR1 is SGHTS and CDR2 YDEGEE. The V segment lost 3 bases and the J segment 10 bases; nucleotides outside the gene matches: 8. The CDR3 nucleotides read TGTGCCAGCAGCTACGGACTAGCGGGGGTAGGTGCGCAGTATTTT. This encodes CASSYGLAGVGAQYF.

This clone was seen a few times. This chain connects TRBV7-2 to TRBJ2-7; D not resolved. The CDR3 runs to 15 residues. CDR1 SGHTA and CDR2 FQGNSA come from the germline V gene. V dropped 0 bases and J dropped 3 bases, with 12 bases sitting between them. CDR3 nucleotides: TGTGCCAGCAGCTTAGCAGGAGCAATGCGCTACGAGCAGTACTTC. This encodes CASSLAGAMRYEQYF.

There are a few counts of this clone. This chain links TRBV2 with TRBJ2-7; D is perhaps TRBD1 (5 bases). There are 12 residues in the CDR3. The germline CDR1 and CDR2 sequences are SNHLY and FYNNEI. V lost 3 bases to trimming and J lost 5 bases, with 8 bases between them. CDR3 sequence (DNA): TGTGCCAGCAGTGACAGGGCAAACGAGCAGTACTTC. This translates into CASSDRANEQYF.

In nucleotides, the CDR3 is TGTGCCAGCAGCTTGGGACAGCCTCTAGCCAAAAACATTCAGTACTTC. Encoded protein: CASSLGQPLAKNIQYF. The chain uses TRBV7-2 and TRBJ2-4; TRBD1 matches 7 bases. The junction had 5 bases not matched to a gene; V was cut back by 3 bases and J by 0 bases. Germline V gene data show CDR1 as SGHTA and CDR2 as FQGNSA. CDR3 length: 16 residues. The full variable domain, in which reference TRBV7-2 and TRBJ2-4 provide the parts outside the CDR3, is GAGVSQSPSNKVTEKGKDVELRCDPISGHTALYWYRQSLGQGLEFLIYFQGNSAPDKSGLPSDRFSAERTGGSVSTLTIQRTQQEDSAVYLCASSLGQPLAKNIQYFGAGTRLSVL.